This section outlines one TCR beta chain sequence together with its context. What antigen it recognizes has not been identified. The input lacks base qualities; no much larger clone sits a single base away. This entry comes from a study of T cell changes during pregnancy in multiple sclerosis (dated by TCRdb to about 2019). Study-wide context: Changes in the T cell repertoire over the course of pregnancy were examined in this study in women with multiple sclerosis.

V gives up 10 bases and J gives up 3 bases, and the segment between their germline ends measures 21 bases. From a lookup of the germline V gene (reference sequence), CDR1 and CDR2 are SEHNR and FQNEAQ. Inclusive of the bounding cysteine and phenylalanine, the CDR3 is 15 residues long. Solely the CDR3 DNA is kept, with 45 bases framed from the first base. Receptor amplification or capture employed the immunoSEQ multiplex PCR assay. Here the immuneACCESS table is served through TCRdb, limited to in-frame sequences with V and J called. Missing clones are a known gap in these copies; in checked studies unresolved V genes cover under half, and the rest lacks a known reason. The sample data list about 30,000 clones, and 89% of these were observed just once. The ten most abundant clones make up around 6.9% of the sample.

The sequence was collected from a female donor with multiple sclerosis, enrolled in a pregnancy study. Here the chain combines TRBV7-9 and TRBJ1-2; tentative D gene TRBD1, with 6 bases matching. Source: CD8+ T cells from peripheral blood mononuclear cells, taken in the second trimester of pregnancy. The CDR3 in this case is CATNLSPGDDYGYTF. The nucleotide sequence is TGTGCCACCAACCTGTCACCAGGGGACGACTATGGCTACACCTTC.